What follows are 11 T cell receptor beta chains derived from one specimen sequenced in a study of T cell clonotyping in hematopoietic cell transplantation. Repertoires were generated with immunoSEQ multiplex PCR, while TCRdb's copy carries only in-frame clones and drops some. The data show several thousand clones, around 87% seen once. Sequenced here: PBMCs, sampled 100 days after allogeneic stem cell transplant. The receptors derive from a male patient aged 45-59 years who had an allogeneic stem cell transplant from a related donor, so the T cells may come from the graft donor. Some clones in this sample may be carry-over from other donors' samples.

The rearrangement uses TRBV25-1 and TRBJ2-7; tentatively, D is TRBD1 or TRBD2 (5 bases each). The CDR3 totals 13 residues. V shed 2 bases and J shed 2 bases, with 7 bases lying between them. From germline, CDR1 is MGHDK and CDR2 SYGVNS. This CDR3 reads CASSEQGAYEQYF. Here the CDR3 DNA reads TGTGCCAGCAGTGAACAGGGAGCCTACGAGCAGTACTTC.

This clone appeared once. The chain couples TRBV28 to TRBJ2-7, with 10 bases matching TRBD2. The CDR3 sequence is 17 residues long. Germline lookup yields CDR1 MDHEN and CDR2 SYDVKM. Unmatched junction bases numbered 17, after V lost 5 bases and J lost 7 bases. The CDR3 spells CASSPPALAGDDGEQYF. CDR3 DNA sequence: TGTGCCAGCAGTCCCCCCGCCCTAGCGGGGGACGATGGGGAGCAGTACTTC.

The CDR3 loop reads CAWSVGTGIYEQYF. CDR3 in DNA: TGTGCCTGGAGTGTAGGGACAGGGATCTACGAGCAGTACTTC. This rearrangement joins TRBV30 to TRBJ2-7; TRBD1 matches 9 bases. Trimming at V came to 0 bases and at J to 3 bases, leaving 3 bases not matched to a gene. Per germline, CDR1 GTSNPN and CDR2 SVGIG (reference sequence). The length of the CDR3 is 14 residues.

This sequence joins TRBV2 and TRBJ2-7; D remains ambiguous. Trimming cost V 6 bases and J 4 bases, with 19 bases left between them. CDR3 length: 15 residues. CDR1 is SNHLY and CDR2 is FYNNEI in the germline V gene. The CDR3 nucleotides read TGTGCCAGCAGACACACCGACCTGATGTTTTACGAGCAGTACTTC. This encodes CASRHTDLMFYEQYF.

V is TRBV6-6 and J is TRBJ1-2; the D is unclear. CDR1 and CDR2 from the germline V gene are MNHNY and SVGAGI (reference sequence). The CDR3 is made up of 14 amino acids. V was shortened by 5 bases and J by 4 bases, with 14 bases between the two germline ends. The CDR3 DNA sequence: TGTGCCAGCAGTCTCCGCAGTATTGGCTATGGCTACACCTTC. It is translated as CASSLRSIGYGYTF.

The J gene is TRBJ2-3, the V gene TRBV10-3; D is ambiguous. The V and J ends lost 2 bases and 1 base respectively, with 4 bases between them. Germline V gene sequence: CDR1 ENHRY, CDR2 SYGVKD. The CDR3 contains 13 residues. In nucleotides, the CDR3 is TGTGCCATCAGTGAGCCGCGCACAGATACGCAGTATTTT. It codes for CAISEPRTDTQYF.

V is TRBV30 and J is TRBJ1-5; no definite D call. V lost 0 bases and J lost 8, with 11 bases in between. CDR1 is GTSNPN, CDR2 SVGIG, per germline (reference sequence). CDR3 length equals 13 residues. The CDR3 sequence is CAWSVQGFKPQHF. CDR3 DNA: TGTGCCTGGAGTGTACAAGGGTTCAAGCCCCAGCATTTT.

On this clone itself: Its ends do not fully match the called genes, so a read error is possible. This chain joins TRBV2 and TRBJ1-2; D unclear. Germline CDR1 SNHLY, CDR2 FYNNEI. CDR3 length: 11 residues. CDR3 DNA: TGTGCCAGCAGAGAAGGCTATGGCTACACCTTC. Its translation is CASREGYGYTF.

About this clone: A read error may account for a junction end that differs from germline. The chain's CDR3 is CASSSGGAHNGQFF. CDR3 nucleotide sequence: TGTGCCAGCAGCAGCGGGGGGGCCCACAATGGGCAGTTCTTC. The chain links TRBV9 to TRBJ2-1, with 10 bases aligning to TRBD2. CDR3 length equals 14 residues. The germline V gene has CDR1 SGDLS and CDR2 YYNGEE.

The genes are TRBV28 and TRBJ1-2, with D tentatively TRBD1 (6 bases). Germline V gene lookup returns CDR1 MDHEN and CDR2 SYDVKM. V dropped 5 bases and J dropped 2 bases, with 12 bases sitting between them. The CDR3 covers 14 residues. CDR3 coding DNA: TGTGCCAGCAGTCAGGGGATGGGGAACTATGGCTACACCTTC. Its protein product is CASSQGMGNYGYTF.

The V call is TRBV4-2, the J call TRBJ2-2; TRBD2 agrees at 8 bases. Germline CDR1 reads LGHNA; CDR2 reads YNFKEQ. CDR3 size: 16 residues. J gave up 2 bases and V 3 bases, and 5 bases lay outside the gene matches. CDR3 DNA: TGTGCCAGCAGCCAGGCAAGCGGGGGCAACACCGGGGAGCTGTTTTTT. This encodes CASSQASGGNTGELFF.